These 15 T cell receptor beta chains were all obtained from the same sample, sequenced in a study of T cell repertoires in cytomegalovirus infection. One entry per CDR3 protein, called by TCRdb with MiXCR from the reads. The table lists fewer than 550,000 distinct CDR3 sequences, approximately 26% of them singletons. Sequenced material: PBMCs. These receptors originate from a human donor in good health (CMV status not recorded). Some clones in this sample may be carry-over from other donors' samples.

This chain uses TRBV6-2 or TRBV6-3 with TRBJ1-2, with D possibly matching TRBD1 (5 bases). Germline CDR1 and CDR2: MNHEY and SVGEGT. This CDR3 has 15 amino acids. Trimming took 6 bases from V and 3 from J, leaving 17 bases between them. This CDR3 is CASSSHHDSYYGYTF. In nucleotides, the CDR3 is TGTGCCAGCAGCTCCCACCATGACAGCTACTATGGCTACACCTTC.

A few counts support this clonotype. The chain combines TRBV5-1 with TRBJ2-1, with 7 bases matching TRBD1. Unmatched junction bases numbered 8, after V lost 0 bases and J lost 8 bases. This CDR3 region has 15 residues. CDR1 is SGHRS, CDR2 YFSETQ, per germline. This CDR3 reads CASSLGQGNGDEQFF. The CDR3 bases are TGCGCCAGCAGCTTGGGACAGGGTAACGGGGATGAGCAGTTCTTC.

This clonotype was seen repeatedly, ten times or more. The V call is TRBV7-2, the J call TRBJ2-1, with D perhaps matching TRBD1 (5 bases). The germline gives CDR1 SGHTA, CDR2 FQGNSA. Trimming removed 1 base from V and 0 bases from J, with 16 bases in between. CDR3 size: 18 residues. For the CDR3, the DNA is TGTGCCAGCAGCTTAGTAGGGGCAACCGAAAGCTCCTACAATGAGCAGTTCTTC. Its protein product is CASSLVGATESSYNEQFF.

The chain uses TRBV29-1 and TRBJ1-4, with D perhaps TRBD1 (5 bases). Per the germline V gene, CDR1 is SQVTM and CDR2 is ANQGSEA. This CDR3 has 11 residues. V lost 4 bases, J lost 8 bases, and 8 bases lay in between. DNA for the CDR3: TGCAGCGTTGTGGGGCGAGAAAAACTGTTTTTT. As protein: CSVVGREKLFF.

The chain employs TRBV19 and TRBJ1-5, with 7 nucleotides matching TRBD1. The length of the CDR3 is 12 residues. With 8 bases clipped from V and 4 bases from J, the junction kept 2 bases outside the gene matches. From germline, CDR1 is LNHDA and CDR2 SQIVND (reference sequence). This CDR3 reads CASQQGNQPQHF. In nucleotides, the CDR3 is TGTGCCAGTCAACAGGGGAATCAGCCCCAGCATTTT.

The chain couples TRBV5-6 to TRBJ1-5, with D perhaps matching TRBD1 (5 bases). CDR3 size: 18 residues. CDR1 is SGHDT, CDR2 YYEEEE, per germline. The V end lost 3 bases, the J end lost 4 bases, and 23 bases lay between the germline ends. CDR3 sequence reads: CASSSSRSRGAQNQPQHF. CDR3 bases: TGTGCCAGCAGCTCCTCTCGATCACGAGGGGCCCAAAATCAGCCCCAGCATTTT. Complete variable domain (other parts from reference TRBV5-6 and TRBJ1-5): DAGVTQSPTHLIKTRGQQVTLRCSPKSGHDTVSWYQQALGQGPQFIFQYYEEEERQRGNFPDRFSGHQFPNYSSELNVNALLLGDSALYLCASSSSRSRGAQNQPQHFGDGTRLSIL.

V and J are TRBV7-9 and TRBJ2-5, with a tentative D call TRBD2 (7 bases). The V and J ends lost 4 bases and 4 bases respectively, with 19 bases between them. CDR1 SEHNR and CDR2 FQNEAQ come from the germline V gene (reference sequence). The CDR3 has 16 residues. The DNA for the CDR3 is TGTGCCAGCAGCTCGAGTTACGGGGGGCTCAGAGAGACCCAGTACTTC. Protein: CASSSSYGGLRETQYF.

The V and J genes are TRBV13 and TRBJ2-1; 10 nucleotides align to TRBD2. J lost 8 bases, V lost 5 bases, and 12 bases had no gene match. The germline V gene has CDR1 PRHDT and CDR2 FYEKMQ (reference sequence). This CDR3 is built from 16 residues. The CDR3 loop is CASSGVLAGRSDEQFF. CDR3 DNA: TGTGCCAGCAGCGGGGTACTAGCGGGAAGGTCCGATGAGCAGTTCTTC.

The rearrangement links TRBV6-6 to TRBJ2-2; no definite D call. Trimming shortened V by 8 bases and J by 6 bases, and 7 bases separated the two germline ends. This CDR3 is built from 11 residues. Germline-derived CDR1 and CDR2 are MNHNY and SVGAGI (reference sequence). CDR3 bases: TGTGCCAGCGGTGGTCCCGGGGAGCTGTTTTTT. It yields the protein CASGGPGELFF.

Regarding this clonotype: Sequence at one end of the junction differs from germline and may be a read error. The V and J genes are TRBV11-3 and TRBJ1-6; D remains ambiguous. Per the germline V gene, CDR1 is SGHNT and CDR2 is YENEEA. The CDR3 is 16 amino acids. CDR3 nucleotides: TGTGCCAGCAGCCGGAAAACCGGCTCCGATAATTCACCCCTCCACTTT. This sequence encodes CASSRKTGSDNSPLHF.

J is TRBJ2-1 and V is TRBV19; D unclear. The germline V gene encodes CDR1 LNHDA and CDR2 SQIVND (reference sequence). The CDR3 is 11 amino acids. The V end lost 5 bases, the J end lost 9 bases, and 8 bases lay between the germline ends. The CDR3 loop is CASSRRSEQFF. CDR3 nucleotide sequence: TGTGCCAGTAGTCGCAGGTCTGAGCAGTTCTTC.

Notes on this clonotype: One junction end does not reproduce the germline sequence, and a read error may be involved. V is TRBV6-5 and J is TRBJ1-1; 8 bases line up with TRBD1. Germline V CDR1 and CDR2: MNHEY, SVGAGI. This CDR3 has 17 residues. The CDR3 sequence: CANSYGGGQGFHTEAFF. The CDR3 DNA sequence: TGTGCCAACAGTTACGGGGGTGGACAGGGCTTTCACACTGAAGCTTTCTTT.

This clonotype was counted many times. The chain joins TRBV10-3 to TRBJ1-1; D gene ambiguous. The germline V gene encodes CDR1 ENHRY and CDR2 SYGVKD. The ends were cut back, 4 bases at V and 1 base at J, with 7 bases in the middle. The length of the CDR3 is 13 residues. CDR3 sequence (DNA): TGTGCCATCAGTGTGAACCAGAACACTGAAGCTTTCTTT. This translates into CAISVNQNTEAFF.

The genes are TRBV28 and TRBJ2-7, with 7 bases matching TRBD1. The CDR3 covers 17 residues. Germline lookup yields CDR1 MDHEN and CDR2 SYDVKM. V was pared by 3 bases and J by 3 bases, with 14 bases of the junction left unmatched. The CDR3 here is CASSLSSPTGWDYEQYV. In nucleotides, the CDR3 is TGTGCCAGCAGTTTGTCTTCCCCGACAGGGTGGGACTACGAGCAGTACGTC.

Only a few counts were recorded for this clonotype. The rearrangement uses TRBV19 and TRBJ2-7, with no clear D. Per germline, CDR1 LNHDA and CDR2 SQIVND (reference sequence). V was shortened by 6 bases and J by 5 bases, with 17 bases between the two germline ends. CDR3 length: 14 residues. CDR3 nucleotides: TGTGCCAGTAGCCCGGCTATAGGGAACAACGAGCAGTACGTC. Translation gives CASSPAIGNNEQYV.